The T cell receptor (beta chain) under discussion was sequenced for a study of Tregs in tolerant kidney transplant recipients. The method was immunoSEQ multiplex PCR; TCRdb's version includes in-frame clones alone and lacks a portion of them. The sample holds about 240,000 clones, approximately 84% seen once. For this clone: What it recognizes is unknown.

Thawed PBMCs were FACS-sorted into unstimulated CD4+CD25+CD127- regulatory T cells, CD4+CD25- non-regulatory cells, CD4 and CD8 cells. Study conclusions and caveats: The small number of patients limits these findings pending further validation. Activated donor B cell expansion appeared to reveal the most relevant donor-specific TCRbeta repertoire.

There are 13 residues in the CDR3. V lost 5 bases and J lost 8; bases outside the gene matches: 3. Germline assignment: CDR1 SGHTA and CDR2 FQGTGA. Sequencing was carried out using CD4+ T cells from blood. The chain carries TRBV7-3 and TRBJ1-4, with 9 positions matching TRBD1. The clonotype was recovered from a human donor in good health. This chain's CDR3 is CASSRGQGEKLFF. CDR3 in DNA: TGTGCCAGCAGCAGGGGACAGGGCGAAAAACTGTTTTTT.